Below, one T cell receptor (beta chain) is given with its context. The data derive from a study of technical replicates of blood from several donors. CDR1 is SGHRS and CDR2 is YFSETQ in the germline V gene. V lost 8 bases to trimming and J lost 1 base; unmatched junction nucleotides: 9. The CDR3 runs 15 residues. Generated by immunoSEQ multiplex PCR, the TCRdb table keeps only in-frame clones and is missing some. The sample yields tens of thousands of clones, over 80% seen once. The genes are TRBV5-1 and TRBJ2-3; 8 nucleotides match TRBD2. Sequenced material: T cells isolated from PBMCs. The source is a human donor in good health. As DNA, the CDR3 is TGCGCCAGTTGCGGGGGGCTAGCGGGCACAGATACGCAGTATTTT. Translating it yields CASCGGLAGTDTQYF.